This TCR beta chain was observed in a study of blood T cells in healthy people across ages. The ends were cut back, 0 bases at V and 0 bases at J, with 8 bases in the middle. Germline V gene data show CDR1 as MNHEY and CDR2 as SVGAGI. The CDR3 totals 15 residues. A sample-barcoded 5' primer and a J-beta primer mix were used in a second PCR of roughly 6 to 11 cycles. The template-switch adaptor was a 5' adaptor with 12 random nucleotides. It tagged each cDNA molecule. Any given sample supplied a minimum of 2.5 million CDR3-containing paired-end reads. In TCRdb, the 5' RACE reads were re-called with MiXCR into one record per CDR3 protein. The sample consists of 1.2 million to 1.5 million distinct CDR3 sequences, about 40% of them appearing once. This clonotype was seen more than once but under ten times. Extraction of total RNA produced a minimum of 5.5 micrograms from each sample.

This receptor was obtained from a woman younger than 30 in good health. This chain joins TRBV6-5 and TRBJ1-1; no clear D. The sample comprised blood. The CDR3 DNA sequence: TGTGCCAGCAGTTACTCGATCGGGATGAACACTGAAGCTTTCTTT. Residues: CASSYSIGMNTEAFF.